The 23 T cell receptor beta chains below were found in one sample sequenced in a study of blood T cell repertoires in COVID-19. Here immunoSEQ multiplex PCR was the method, and the copy in TCRdb shows in-frame clones only, minus some. Counted here are a few hundred thousand clones, around three quarters occurring once; the ten biggest clones make up under 8.5%. The sequenced material came from peripheral blood. Every receptor here comes from a woman in her 70s with acute or convalescent COVID-19.

This clone was detected once. The J gene is TRBJ2-5, the V gene TRBV30, with D perhaps TRBD2 (6 bases). Germline values: CDR1 GTSNPN, CDR2 SVGIG (reference sequence). This CDR3 contains 14 residues. V gave up 1 base and J gave up 4 bases, with 13 bases separating them. CDR3 sequence (DNA): TGTGCCTGGAGTGGGGGGGTTGGGGGAGAGACCCAGTACTTC. Translated, it gives CAWSGGVGGETQYF.

The V gene is TRBV7-2, the J gene TRBJ2-5; TRBD1 is a possible D gene (6 bases). The CDR3 runs 16 residues. The ends were cut back, 5 bases at V and 1 base at J, with 17 bases in the middle. Germline V lookup: CDR1 SGHTA, CDR2 FQGNSA. The CDR3 DNA sequence: TGTGCCAGCAGCCTAAACCAGGGGCCGAGCCAAGAGACCCAGTACTTC. Residues: CASSLNQGPSQETQYF.

The V call is TRBV5-6, the J call TRBJ1-4, with 7 bases matching TRBD1. This CDR3 has 16 residues. Germline CDR1 SGHDT, CDR2 YYEEEE. After removal of 3 bases from V and 2 bases from J, the junction contained 7 bases not matched to a gene. CDR3 in amino acids: CASSSTGLKTNEKLFF. CDR3 in DNA: TGTGCCAGCAGCTCGACAGGGTTAAAGACTAATGAAAAACTGTTTTTT.

CDR3 sequence: CASSLGRQGGNYGYTF. As DNA, the CDR3 is TGTGCCAGCAGCTTGGGACGGCAGGGAGGTAACTATGGCTACACCTTC. The J gene is TRBJ1-2, the V gene TRBV5-8; D is perhaps TRBD1 (5 bases). Trimming cost V 0 bases and J 1 base, with 13 bases left between them. This CDR3 region has 16 residues. Per germline, CDR1 SGHTS and CDR2 YDEGEE.

This clone came up once. The gene calls are TRBV9 and TRBJ2-5, with TRBD2 matching over 10 bases. After removal of 3 bases from V and 5 bases from J, the junction contained 7 bases not matched to a gene. CDR1 and CDR2 (germline): SGDLS, YYNGEE. This CDR3 is 15 amino acids long. The CDR3 sequence: CASSGAGGLWETQYF. The CDR3 nucleotides are TGTGCCAGCAGCGGAGCGGGGGGGCTTTGGGAGACCCAGTACTTC.

This clone was counted a few times. The chain has TRBV6-5 and TRBJ1-2, with 7 nucleotides matching TRBD1. This CDR3 has 12 amino acids. Germline CDR1 is MNHEY and CDR2 is SVGAGI. The trim removed 4 bases at V and 6 bases at J, leaving 2 bases unmatched. The CDR3: CASSLTGHGYTF. The CDR3 nucleotides are TGTGCCAGCAGTTTGACAGGGCATGGCTACACCTTC.

V and J are TRBV30 and TRBJ1-4, with 7 bases lining up with TRBD1. Germline V CDR1 and CDR2: GTSNPN, SVGIG (reference sequence). Trimming removed 0 bases from V and 8 bases from J; junction bases left unmatched: 6. This CDR3 is 14 amino acids long. This CDR3 reads CAWSVIAGGEKLFF. For the CDR3, the DNA is TGTGCCTGGAGTGTAATCGCAGGGGGGGAAAAACTGTTTTTT.

This clone is a singleton in its sample. The chain recombines TRBV11-3 with TRBJ2-1; 9 positions match TRBD2. V lost 5 bases and J lost 1; bases outside the gene matches: 6. CDR1 is SGHNT, CDR2 YENEEA, per germline. This CDR3 has 16 amino acids. This chain's CDR3 is CASSPRGGVSYNEQFF. CDR3 DNA sequence: TGTGCCAGCAGCCCCCGCGGGGGGGTATCCTACAATGAGCAGTTCTTC.

This chain uses TRBV18 with TRBJ1-2; 11 bases line up with TRBD1. The CDR3 totals 15 residues. J lost 5 bases, V lost 5 bases, and 7 bases had no gene match. In germline, CDR1 is KGHSH, CDR2 LQKENI. CDR3 loop: CASSIGQGALYGYTF. CDR3 bases: TGTGCCAGCTCAATAGGACAGGGGGCCCTTTATGGCTACACCTTC.

J is TRBJ1-5 and V is TRBV5-1; TRBD1 might be the D (6 bases). There are 14 residues in the CDR3. The germline CDR1 and CDR2 sequences are SGHRS and YFSETQ. Trimming took 0 bases from V and 5 from J, leaving 9 bases between them. Written as DNA, the CDR3 is TGCGCCAGCAGCTTGGGGGACACTGATCAGCCCCAGCATTTT. Translation: CASSLGDTDQPQHF.

The chain employs TRBV19 and TRBJ1-1; no reliable D call. There are 13 residues in the CDR3. With 5 bases removed from V and 5 bases from J, the gap between germline ends came to 12 bases. Germline CDR1 and CDR2: LNHDA and SQIVND (reference sequence). CDR3 in DNA: TGTGCCAGTAGTCTCGGCGGAAGGACTGAAGCTTTCTTT. It translates to CASSLGGRTEAFF. The variable domain in full, completed from reference TRBV19 and TRBJ1-1, reads DGGITQSPKYLFRKEGQNVTLSCEQNLNHDAMYWYRQDPGQGLRLIYYSQIVNDFQKGDIAEGYSVSREKKESFPLTVTSAQKNPTAFYLCASSLGGRTEAFFGQGTRLTVV.

The chain links TRBV9 to TRBJ1-6; a weak D match, TRBD1 (6 bases). The CDR3 loop spans 14 amino acids. CDR1 SGDLS and CDR2 YYNGEE come from the germline V gene. V gave up 1 base and J gave up 14 bases, with 16 bases separating them. The CDR3 DNA is TGTGCCAGCAGCGTAAACAGGGAAGGTAGCACCCTCCACTTT. Its protein is CASSVNREGSTLHF.

This chain links TRBV12-2 with TRBJ1-5; the table's D call, TRBD1, was not checked against the DNA. TRBV12-2 is a pseudogene. The CDR3 consists of 17 residues. Written as DNA, the CDR3 is TGTGCAAGTCGCTTACTAAACCCCGGGACAGCCAATCAGCCCCAGCATTTT. It is translated as CASRLLNPGTANQPQHF.

The rearrangement joins TRBV3-1 (or the pseudogene TRBV3-2) to TRBJ1-6; D gene ambiguous. The V gene's germline CDR1 is LGHDT and CDR2 YNNKEL (reference sequence). CDR3 length: 14 amino acids. V dropped 1 base and J dropped 9 bases, with 10 bases sitting between them. The CDR3 loop reads CASSQGPTGSPLHF. Here the CDR3 DNA reads TGTGCCAGCAGCCAAGGACCGACGGGTTCACCCCTCCACTTT.

J is TRBJ2-7 and V is TRBV19; 12 positions agree with TRBD1. The CDR3 is 14 residues long. The V and J ends lost 3 bases and 4 bases, in that order; junction bases with no gene match: 1. The germline CDR1 and CDR2 sequences are LNHDA and SQIVND (reference sequence). CDR3 loop: CASSMGQGAYEQYF. For the CDR3, the DNA is TGTGCCAGTAGTATGGGACAGGGGGCGTACGAGCAGTACTTC.

This clone was observed a few times. This chain connects TRBV29-1 to TRBJ2-3; no clear D gene. Looked up from germline, CDR1 is SQVTM and CDR2 is ANQGSEA. The ends were cut back, 3 bases at V and 1 base at J, with 8 bases in the middle. This CDR3 region has 13 residues. DNA of the CDR3: TGCAGCGTTGAGGGCTTCCGCACAGATACGCAGTATTTT. Translated: CSVEGFRTDTQYF.

The sample holds a few counts of this clone. This chain connects TRBV29-1 to TRBJ2-2; D is perhaps TRBD1 (7 bases). This CDR3 contains 13 residues. Trimming took off 7 bases at V and 5 bases at J, with 14 bases between the two ends. Per germline, CDR1 SQVTM and CDR2 ANQGSEA. Here the CDR3 DNA reads TGCAGCGCTGGACAGGAGGGAACCGGGGAGCTGTTTTTT. Its translation is CSAGQEGTGELFF.

The V gene is TRBV5-5, the J gene TRBJ2-5; D is uncertain. This CDR3 contains 14 residues. Trimming left V 3 bases short and J 1 base short, with 10 bases between. Per the germline V gene, CDR1 is SGHKS and CDR2 is YYEKEE (reference sequence). CDR3 region: CASSSQRSQETQYF. CDR3 DNA sequence: TGTGCCAGCAGCTCACAGAGATCCCAAGAGACCCAGTACTTC.

The table lists this clone with a few counts. The rearrangement uses TRBV3-1 (or the pseudogene TRBV3-2) and TRBJ2-7, with 9 positions matching TRBD2. The V gene's germline CDR1 is LGHDT and CDR2 YNNKEL (reference sequence). This CDR3 spans 17 amino acids. V lost 5 bases and J lost 1; bases outside the gene matches: 12. CDR3 loop: CASSNGLAGTRSYEQYF. The CDR3 region has the DNA TGTGCCAGCAGCAATGGGCTAGCGGGGACCCGATCCTACGAGCAGTACTTC.

This clone turned up a few times. The chain uses TRBV21-1 and TRBJ1-2; TRBD1 is the table's D call and was not checked against the DNA. TRBV21-1 is shown as a pseudogene. This CDR3 comprises 15 residues. This chain's CDR3 is CASSTRGHRNYGYTF. CDR3 DNA sequence: TGTGCCAGCAGCACCCGGGGACACCGTAACTATGGCTACACCTTC.

The V and J genes are TRBV6-5 and TRBJ2-7, with 7 positions matching TRBD1. The CDR3 runs to 15 residues. Germline CDR1 is MNHEY and CDR2 is SVGAGI. After removal of 5 bases from V and 0 bases from J, the junction contained 7 bases not matched to a gene. The CDR3 region has the DNA TGTGCCAGCAGTCCGGGGACAGCGAGCTCCTACGAGCAGTACTTC. Translating it yields CASSPGTASSYEQYF.

The CDR3 DNA follows: TGTGCCAGCAGCCAAGGGGAGGGGCGGTATGGCTACACCTTC. Protein product: CASSQGEGRYGYTF. This sequence joins TRBV3-1 (or the pseudogene TRBV3-2) and TRBJ1-2; maybe TRBD1 (5 bases). From germline, CDR1 is LGHDT and CDR2 YNNKEL (reference sequence). Trimming stripped 1 base from V and 5 bases from J, with 11 bases between. The CDR3 extends over 14 amino acids.

The rearrangement uses TRBV14 and TRBJ2-3; a weak D match, TRBD2 (6 bases). The CDR3 length is 14 residues. V was cut by 4 bases and J by 4 bases, with 12 bases left in between. Germline V gene sequence: CDR1 SGHDN, CDR2 FVKESK. The CDR3: CASSPRDFADTQYF. CDR3 nucleotides: TGTGCCAGCAGCCCGAGGGACTTCGCAGATACGCAGTATTTT.